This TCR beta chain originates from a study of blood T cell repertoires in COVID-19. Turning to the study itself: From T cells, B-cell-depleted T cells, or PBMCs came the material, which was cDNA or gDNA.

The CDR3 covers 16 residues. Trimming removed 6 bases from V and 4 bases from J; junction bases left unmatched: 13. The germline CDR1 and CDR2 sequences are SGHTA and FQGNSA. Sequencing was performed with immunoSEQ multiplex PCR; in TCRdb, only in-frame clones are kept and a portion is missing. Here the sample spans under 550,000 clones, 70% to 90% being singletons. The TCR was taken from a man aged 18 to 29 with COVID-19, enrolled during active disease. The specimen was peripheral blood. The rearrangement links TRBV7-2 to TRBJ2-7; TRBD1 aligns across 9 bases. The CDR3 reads CASSPAVWTGEYEQYF. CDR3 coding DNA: TGTGCCAGCAGTCCCGCCGTTTGGACAGGGGAATACGAGCAGTACTTC.